This T cell receptor beta chain was captured by sequencing in a study of T cells after yellow fever vaccination. The CDR3 spans 15 residues. V was trimmed by 3 bases and J by 1 base, leaving 9 bases between them. The germline gives CDR1 SGHTA, CDR2 FQGNSA. Each CDR3 protein gets one entry after TCRdb re-called the 5' RACE reads with MiXCR. Counted here are fewer than 450,000 distinct CDR3 sequences, 3% to 4.5% occurring once; the ten biggest clones make up less than 25%. This chain connects TRBV7-2 to TRBJ2-2; the D gene is possibly TRBD2 (5 bases). The clonotype comes from a man aged 18 to 30 who received the YFV17D yellow fever vaccine. The material was PBMCs, obtained 5 days after the yellow fever booster vaccination. CDR3 bases: TGTGCCAGCAGCTTCTCGGCGGGGAACACCGGGGAGCTGTTTTTT. It encodes CASSFSAGNTGELFF.